These 9 T cell receptor beta chains were sequenced from one sample in a study of patients and donors after allogeneic stem cell transplantation. MiXCR, applied by TCRdb to the RT-PCR reads, yields one record per CDR3 protein. The sample has some 10,000 distinct CDR3 sequences; approximately 22% are singletons. Sample: blood, either unsorted or a sorted T cell fraction (not recorded which). The receptors shown here come from a human donor who was either an allogeneic HSCT recipient or a stem cell or donor lymphocyte infusion donor (not recorded which). It is not recorded whose cells these are; they may come from a transplant donor.

This clonotype was found many times. The chain links TRBV18 to TRBJ1-5; TRBD1 might be the D (5 bases). CDR1 KGHSH and CDR2 LQKENI come from the germline V gene. This CDR3 has 16 amino acids. Trimming removed 3 bases at V and 2 bases at J, with 14 bases between. In nucleotides, the CDR3 is TGTGCCAGCTCACCTGGGACCGGGGACGGCAATCAGCCCCAGCATTTT. Translated, it gives CASSPGTGDGNQPQHF.

This clonotype was observed a handful of times. This chain links TRBV18 with TRBJ2-5, with TRBD1 identical over 7 bases. With 3 bases clipped from V and 2 bases from J, the junction kept 6 bases outside the gene matches. CDR3 size: 15 residues. Germline lookup yields CDR1 KGHSH and CDR2 LQKENI. The CDR3 loop reads CASSPRRDRQETQYF. CDR3 in DNA: TGTGCCAGCTCACCTCGAAGGGACAGACAAGAGACCCAGTACTTC.

This clonotype was seen ten or more times. The rearrangement uses TRBV12-3 or TRBV12-4 and TRBJ1-3, with D uncertain. CDR3 size: 14 residues. V lost 4 bases and J 0 bases, leaving 7 bases between the germline ends. The CDR3 region is CASSWARSGNTIYF. CDR3 nucleotide sequence: TGTGCCAGCAGTTGGGCACGCTCTGGAAACACCATATATTTT.

This clonotype was detected many times. This chain uses TRBV7-9 with TRBJ2-7; D is undetermined. This CDR3 has 12 amino acids. Trimming took 2 bases from V and 4 from J, leaving 6 bases between them. The germline gives CDR1 SEHNR, CDR2 FQNEAQ (reference sequence). DNA for the CDR3: TGTGCCAGCAGCTTATTCTTTTACGAGCAGTACTTC. Protein: CASSLFFYEQYF.

The chain uses TRBV2 and TRBJ1-2, with 10 bases that match TRBD1. Losses at the gene ends were 6 bases for V and 8 bases for J; bases not matched to a gene: 6. CDR1 is SNHLY, CDR2 FYNNEI, per germline. The CDR3 is 13 amino acids. The CDR3 loop is CASSTDRGRGYTF. For the CDR3, the DNA is TGTGCCAGCAGCACCGACAGGGGGCGAGGCTACACCTTC.

This clonotype showed up many times. The chain carries TRBV7-2 and TRBJ1-5, with D possibly TRBD1 on 6 matching bases. Trimming took off 4 bases at V and 7 bases at J, with 14 bases between the two ends. There are 14 residues in the CDR3. Germline CDR1 reads SGHTA; CDR2 reads FQGNSA. The CDR3 coding sequence is TGTGCCAGCAGCTCCGGACAGCCTATGCAGCCCCAGCATTTT. Its translation: CASSSGQPMQPQHF.

The table lists this clonotype with a few counts. The J gene is TRBJ2-2, the V gene TRBV5-1, with D perhaps matching TRBD1 (5 bases). V was cut by 1 base and J by 0 bases, with 10 bases left in between. The CDR3 is 16 residues long. The germline gives CDR1 SGHRS, CDR2 YFSETQ. CDR3 residues: CASSLQGLPNTGELFF. CDR3 nucleotides: TGCGCCAGCAGCTTGCAGGGCCTTCCGAACACCGGGGAGCTGTTTTTT.

This clonotype is classed as medium-sized. V is TRBV6-5 and J is TRBJ1-1, with D hard to call. Trimming left V 2 bases short and J 1 base short, with 5 bases between. Germline-derived CDR1 and CDR2 are MNHEY and SVGAGI. CDR3 length: 13 amino acids. Here the CDR3 DNA reads TGTGCCAGCAGTTACGGCAGGAACACTGAAGCTTTCTTT. This gives the protein CASSYGRNTEAFF.

This chain uses TRBV15 with TRBJ2-1; 8 bases fit TRBD2. Germline V gives CDR1 LNHNV, CDR2 YYDKDF (reference sequence). After removal of 0 bases from V and 7 bases from J, the junction contained 2 bases not matched to a gene. The CDR3 loop spans 14 amino acids. CDR3 coding DNA: TGTGCCACCAGCAGAGATCGACTAGCGAATGAGCAGTTCTTC. It translates to CATSRDRLANEQFF. Using reference TRBV15 and TRBJ2-1 for the parts outside the CDR3, the full variable domain is DAMVIQNPRYQVTQFGKPVTLSCSQTLNHNVMYWYQQKSSQAPKLLFHYYDKDFNNEADTPDNFQSRRPNTSFCFLDIRSPGLGDTAMYLCATSRDRLANEQFFGPGTRLTVL.